Sequencing of this TCR beta chain was carried out in a study of T cell responses to AZD1222 COVID-19 vaccine. Germline assignment: CDR1 LGHDT and CDR2 YNNKEL (reference sequence). Trimming took 4 bases from V and 0 from J, leaving 22 bases between them. The CDR3 totals 19 residues. General study results and limits: Unmutated variant regions are reportedly targeted by nearly half of spike-specific TCRs. Breadth and depth of Spike-specific TCRs rose after two AZD1222 doses.

Regarding this clone: Its antigen is currently unknown.

Only in-frame clones appear in the TCRdb table, and some are missing; sequencing was by immunoSEQ multiplex PCR. The top ten clones hold 2.5% to 3.5% of a sample with approximately 73,000 clones, 65% to 85% of them seen once. The genes are TRBV3-1 (or the pseudogene TRBV3-2) and TRBJ2-1; unclear D gene. The material was peripheral blood, obtained on day 0 of AZD1222 vaccination. The TCR sequence derives from an adult in good health. CDR3 protein: CASSRTSPWLPSSYNEQFF. DNA of the CDR3: TGTGCCAGCAGCCGGACGTCTCCGTGGCTCCCAAGCTCCTACAATGAGCAGTTCTTC.